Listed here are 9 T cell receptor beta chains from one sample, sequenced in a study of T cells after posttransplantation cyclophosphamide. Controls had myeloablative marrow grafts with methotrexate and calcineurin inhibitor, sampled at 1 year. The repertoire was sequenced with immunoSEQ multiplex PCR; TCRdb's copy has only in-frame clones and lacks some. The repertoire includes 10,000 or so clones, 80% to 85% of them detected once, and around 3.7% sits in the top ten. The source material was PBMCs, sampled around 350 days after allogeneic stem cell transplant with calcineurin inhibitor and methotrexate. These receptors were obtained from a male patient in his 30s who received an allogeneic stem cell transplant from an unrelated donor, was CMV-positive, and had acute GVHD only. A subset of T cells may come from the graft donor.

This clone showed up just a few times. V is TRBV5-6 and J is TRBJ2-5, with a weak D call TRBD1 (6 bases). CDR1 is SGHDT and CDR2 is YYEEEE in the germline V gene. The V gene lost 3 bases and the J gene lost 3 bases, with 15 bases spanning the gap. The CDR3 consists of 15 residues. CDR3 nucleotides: TGTGCCAGCAGCTGGGACATCCGGACCAAAGAGACCCAGTACTTC. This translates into CASSWDIRTKETQYF.

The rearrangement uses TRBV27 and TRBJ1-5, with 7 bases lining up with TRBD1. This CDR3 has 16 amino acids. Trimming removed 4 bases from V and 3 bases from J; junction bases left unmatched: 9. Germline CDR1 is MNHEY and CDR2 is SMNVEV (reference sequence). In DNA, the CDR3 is TGTGCCAGCAGTTCCGAGGGGGCTGTATACAATCAGCCCCAGCATTTT. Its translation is CASSSEGAVYNQPQHF.

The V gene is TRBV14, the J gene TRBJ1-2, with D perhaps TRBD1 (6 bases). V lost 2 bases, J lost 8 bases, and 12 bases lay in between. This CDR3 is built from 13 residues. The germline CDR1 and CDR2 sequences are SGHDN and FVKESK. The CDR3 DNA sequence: TGTGCCAGCAGCCAACAACAGGGTCACGGCTACACCTTC. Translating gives CASSQQQGHGYTF.

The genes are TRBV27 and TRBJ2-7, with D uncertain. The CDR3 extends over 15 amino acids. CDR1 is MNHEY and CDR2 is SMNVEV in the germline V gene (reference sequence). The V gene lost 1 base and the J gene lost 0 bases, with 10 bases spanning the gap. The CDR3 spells CASSLFQPSSYEQYF. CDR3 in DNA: TGTGCCAGCAGTTTATTCCAGCCTAGCTCCTACGAGCAGTACTTC.

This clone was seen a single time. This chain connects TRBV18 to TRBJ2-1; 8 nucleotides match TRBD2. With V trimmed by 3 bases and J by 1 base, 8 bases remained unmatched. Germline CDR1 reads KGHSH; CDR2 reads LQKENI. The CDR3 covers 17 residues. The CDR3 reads CASSPGKAGESYNEQFF. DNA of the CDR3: TGTGCCAGCTCACCGGGGAAAGCGGGGGAATCCTACAATGAGCAGTTCTTC.

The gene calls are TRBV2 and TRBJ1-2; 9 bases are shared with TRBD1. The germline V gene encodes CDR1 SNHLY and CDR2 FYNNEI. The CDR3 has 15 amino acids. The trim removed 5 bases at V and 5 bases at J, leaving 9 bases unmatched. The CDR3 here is CASSSSTGGGYGYTF. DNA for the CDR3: TGTGCCAGCAGTTCGTCGACAGGGGGTGGGTATGGCTACACCTTC.

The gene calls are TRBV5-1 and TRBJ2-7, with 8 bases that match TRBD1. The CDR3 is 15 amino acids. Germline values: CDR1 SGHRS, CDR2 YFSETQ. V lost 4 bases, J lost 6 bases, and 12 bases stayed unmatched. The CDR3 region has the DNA TGCGCCAGCAGCACGGGCGGCGGGACAGGTGGCGAGCAGTACTTC. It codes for CASSTGGGTGGEQYF.

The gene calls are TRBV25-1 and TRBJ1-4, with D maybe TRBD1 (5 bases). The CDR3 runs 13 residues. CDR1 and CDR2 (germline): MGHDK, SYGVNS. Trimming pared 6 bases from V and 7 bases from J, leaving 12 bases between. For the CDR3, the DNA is TGTGCCAGCAGGGGGCAGGGAGGTGAAAAACTGTTTTTT. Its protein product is CASRGQGGEKLFF. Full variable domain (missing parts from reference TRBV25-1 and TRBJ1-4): EADIYQTPRYLVIGTGKKITLECSQTMGHDKMYWYQQDPGMELHLIHYSYGVNSTEKGDLSSESTVSRIRTEHFPLTLESARPSHTSQYLCASRGQGGEKLFFGSGTQLSVL.

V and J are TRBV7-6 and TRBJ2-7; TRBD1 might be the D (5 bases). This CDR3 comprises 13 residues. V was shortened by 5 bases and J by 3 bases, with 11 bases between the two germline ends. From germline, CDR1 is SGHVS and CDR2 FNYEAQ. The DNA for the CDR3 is TGTGCCAGCAGCCTAATTCAGGGCTACGAGCAGTACTTC. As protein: CASSLIQGYEQYF.